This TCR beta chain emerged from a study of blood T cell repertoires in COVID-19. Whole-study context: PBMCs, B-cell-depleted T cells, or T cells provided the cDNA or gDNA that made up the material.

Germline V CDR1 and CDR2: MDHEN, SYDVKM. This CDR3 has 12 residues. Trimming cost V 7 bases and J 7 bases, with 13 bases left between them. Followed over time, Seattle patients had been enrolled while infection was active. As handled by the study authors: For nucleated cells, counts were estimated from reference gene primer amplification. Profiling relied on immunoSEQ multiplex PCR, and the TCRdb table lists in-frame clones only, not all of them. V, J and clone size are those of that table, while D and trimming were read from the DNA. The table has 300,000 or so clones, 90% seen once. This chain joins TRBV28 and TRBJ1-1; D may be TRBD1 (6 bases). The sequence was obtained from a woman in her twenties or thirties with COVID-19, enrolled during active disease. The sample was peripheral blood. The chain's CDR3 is CASTFGQLEAFF. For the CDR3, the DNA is TGTGCCAGCACCTTTGGACAGCTTGAAGCTTTCTTT.